The rows below give T cell receptor beta chains drawn from one sample of a study of T-cell reconstitution after alpha-beta-depleted transplantation in children. TCRdb processed the PCR reads anew with MiXCR; each CDR3 protein has one entry. This sample yields roughly 400,000 distinct CDR3 sequences, of which around 46% are seen a single time; 25% to 30% belongs to the top ten. The sequenced sample was PBMCs, obtained before TCRalphabeta/CD19-depleted stem cell transplant. These receptors originate from a girl aged 2-10 years with aplastic anemia, due to receive a stem cell transplant. CDR3s include the opening cysteine and the closing phenylalanine or tryptophan. D genes are given only for firm matches. The size entry is marked missing in some rows and otherwise reads once, few, many or a size class.

v_call: TRBV4-2; d_call: TRBD2; j_call: TRBJ2-3; clone_size: NA; cdr3_aa: CASSQRPGLAGVDTQYF; cdr3_nt: TGTGCCAGCAGCCAACGCCCGGGACTAGCGGGAGTAGATACGCAGTATTTT
v_call: TRBV29-1; d_call: NA; j_call: TRBJ2-3; clone_size: NA; cdr3_aa: CSVEAQGGVTDTQYF; cdr3_nt: TGCAGCGTTGAGGCCCAGGGGGGGGTCACAGATACGCAGTATTTT
v_call: TRBV30; d_call: TRBD1; j_call: TRBJ2-7; clone_size: NA; cdr3_aa: CAWIRGLHEQYF; cdr3_nt: TGTGCCTGGATAAGGGGGCTCCACGAGCAGTACTTC
v_call: TRBV12-3/TRBV12-4; d_call: NA; j_call: TRBJ2-1; clone_size: many; cdr3_aa: CASSFGGTGDEQFF; cdr3_nt: TGTGCCAGCAGTTTTGGAGGGACTGGGGATGAGCAGTTCTTC
v_call: TRBV28; d_call: TRBD2; j_call: TRBJ2-7; clone_size: many; cdr3_aa: CASSTSGSSYEQYF; cdr3_nt: TGTGCCAGCAGTACTAGCGGGAGCTCCTACGAGCAGTACTTC
v_call: TRBV20-1; d_call: TRBD1; j_call: TRBJ1-1; clone_size: few; cdr3_aa: CSAYPPLLRGMEAFF; cdr3_nt: TGCAGTGCTTATCCCCCCCTCCTCAGGGGGATGGAAGCTTTCTTT
v_call: TRBV2; d_call: TRBD1; j_call: TRBJ1-1; clone_size: once; cdr3_aa: CASSVQGEDTEAFF; cdr3_nt: TGTGCCAGCAGTGTCCAGGGGGAAGACACTGAAGCTTTCTTT
v_call: TRBV7-7; d_call: NA; j_call: TRBJ2-2; clone_size: NA; cdr3_aa: CASSLEAGHGELFF; cdr3_nt: TGTGCCAGCAGCTTAGAGGCAGGGCACGGGGAGCTGTTTTTT
v_call: TRBV4-1; d_call: NA; j_call: TRBJ2-2; clone_size: NA; cdr3_aa: CASSHPMGGLGNTGELFF; cdr3_nt: TGCGCCAGCAGCCATCCCATGGGCGGGCTGGGGAACACCGGGGAGCTGTTTTTT
v_call: TRBV3-1; d_call: NA; j_call: TRBJ2-3; clone_size: many; cdr3_aa: CASSVTRGTDTQYF; cdr3_nt: TGTGCCAGCAGCGTGACTAGAGGCACAGATACGCAGTATTTT
v_call: TRBV6-1; d_call: NA; j_call: TRBJ2-7; clone_size: NA; cdr3_aa: CASRSWGSSYEQYF; cdr3_nt: TGTGCCAGCAGGTCCTGGGGGTCCTCCTACGAGCAGTACTTC
v_call: TRBV7-3; d_call: TRBD1; j_call: TRBJ1-1; clone_size: NA; cdr3_aa: CASSPQGEKAFF; cdr3_nt: TGTGCCAGCAGCCCACAGGGGGAAAAAGCTTTCTTT
v_call: TRBV5-1; d_call: TRBD2; j_call: TRBJ2-3; clone_size: NA; cdr3_aa: CASSPEGRDRTDTQYF; cdr3_nt: TGCGCCAGCAGCCCAGAAGGGAGGGATCGAACAGATACGCAGTATTTT
v_call: TRBV5-1; d_call: TRBD2; j_call: TRBJ2-1; clone_size: NA; cdr3_aa: CASRSGLAGYNEQFF; cdr3_nt: TGCGCCAGCAGATCCGGACTAGCGGGGTACAATGAGCAGTTCTTC
v_call: TRBV20-1; d_call: NA; j_call: TRBJ2-7; clone_size: NA; cdr3_aa: CSARQRSSYEQYF; cdr3_nt: TGCAGTGCTAGACAACGCAGCTCCTACGAGCAGTACTTC
v_call: TRBV12-3/TRBV12-4; d_call: NA; j_call: TRBJ2-3; clone_size: NA; cdr3_aa: CASRSDPDTQYF; cdr3_nt: TGTGCCAGCAGGTCCGACCCAGATACGCAGTATTTT
v_call: TRBV9; d_call: NA; j_call: TRBJ1-3; clone_size: few; cdr3_aa: CASGLPSGNTIYF; cdr3_nt: TGTGCCAGCGGGCTACCCTCTGGAAACACCATATATTTT
v_call: TRBV20-1; d_call: TRBD2; j_call: TRBJ2-3; clone_size: many; cdr3_aa: CSARVSGRDTDTQYF; cdr3_nt: TGCAGTGCTAGGGTTAGCGGGAGAGACACAGATACGCAGTATTTT
v_call: TRBV12-3/TRBV12-4; d_call: TRBD2; j_call: TRBJ2-7; clone_size: NA; cdr3_aa: CASSDPGLANYEQYF; cdr3_nt: TGTGCCAGCAGTGATCCGGGACTAGCTAATTACGAGCAGTACTTC
v_call: TRBV10-3; d_call: TRBD1; j_call: TRBJ2-3; clone_size: NA; cdr3_aa: CAITGQGLDTQYF; cdr3_nt: TGTGCCATCACCGGACAGGGATTAGATACGCAGTATTTT
v_call: TRBV7-3; d_call: NA; j_call: TRBJ2-5; clone_size: once; cdr3_aa: CASSSTGQPQETQYF; cdr3_nt: TGTGCCAGCAGCTCGACAGGTCAACCGCAAGAGACCCAGTACTTC
v_call: TRBV29-1; d_call: NA; j_call: TRBJ2-5; clone_size: NA; cdr3_aa: CSVTGQGTTQYF; cdr3_nt: TGCAGCGTGACGGGGCAGGGGACGACCCAGTACTTC
v_call: TRBV20-1; d_call: TRBD2; j_call: TRBJ2-7; clone_size: many; cdr3_aa: CSARVPLAGTYEQYF; cdr3_nt: TGCAGTGCTAGAGTGCCACTAGCGGGAACCTACGAGCAGTACTTC
v_call: TRBV12-3/TRBV12-4; d_call: TRBD1; j_call: TRBJ1-2; clone_size: NA; cdr3_aa: CASSLAGTGRDTF; cdr3_nt: TGTGCCAGCAGTTTAGCTGGGACAGGGCGCGACACCTTC
v_call: TRBV6-5; d_call: NA; j_call: TRBJ1-1; clone_size: NA; cdr3_aa: CASSSAGRGTEAFF; cdr3_nt: TGTGCCAGCAGTTCCGCGGGGAGGGGAACTGAAGCTTTCTTT
v_call: TRBV15; d_call: NA; j_call: TRBJ2-5; clone_size: once; cdr3_aa: CATSKAQETQYF; cdr3_nt: TGTGCCACCAGCAAAGCCCAAGAGACCCAGTACTTC
v_call: TRBV7-2; d_call: NA; j_call: TRBJ1-4; clone_size: many; cdr3_aa: CASSLSKGEKLFF; cdr3_nt: TGTGCCAGCAGCTTATCAAAGGGCGAAAAACTGTTTTTT
v_call: TRBV20-1; d_call: NA; j_call: TRBJ2-1; clone_size: NA; cdr3_aa: CSARGTDSYNEQFF; cdr3_nt: TGCAGTGCTAGAGGGACTGACTCCTACAATGAGCAGTTCTTC
v_call: TRBV7-6; d_call: TRBD2; j_call: TRBJ2-1; clone_size: many; cdr3_aa: CASTLLRASGRAWDNEQFF; cdr3_nt: TGTGCCAGCACCCTCCTCAGGGCTAGCGGGAGGGCCTGGGACAATGAGCAGTTCTTC
v_call: TRBV20-1; d_call: TRBD1; j_call: TRBJ1-1; clone_size: few; cdr3_aa: CSARGTGDTEAFF; cdr3_nt: TGCAGTGCTAGGGGGACAGGGGACACTGAAGCTTTCTTT
v_call: TRBV7-2; d_call: TRBD2; j_call: TRBJ2-7; clone_size: many; cdr3_aa: CASSSWTSASYEQYF; cdr3_nt: TGTGCCAGCAGCTCTTGGACTAGCGCCTCCTACGAGCAGTACTTC
v_call: TRBV20-1; d_call: NA; j_call: TRBJ1-1; clone_size: NA; cdr3_aa: CSARGTGTEAFF; cdr3_nt: TGCAGTGCTAGGGGGACGGGGACTGAAGCTTTCTTT
v_call: TRBV28; d_call: TRBD1; j_call: TRBJ1-3; clone_size: NA; cdr3_aa: CASSFTGVGNTIYF; cdr3_nt: TGTGCCAGCAGTTTTACAGGGGTCGGAAACACCATATATTTT
v_call: TRBV6-1; d_call: TRBD1; j_call: TRBJ1-1; clone_size: few; cdr3_aa: CASSDIQGSEAFF; cdr3_nt: TGTGCCAGCAGTGACATACAGGGGTCTGAAGCTTTCTTT
v_call: TRBV20-1; d_call: TRBD2; j_call: TRBJ2-1; clone_size: NA; cdr3_aa: CSVGLAGEHEQFF; cdr3_nt: TGCAGTGTGGGACTAGCGGGGGAGCATGAGCAGTTCTTC
v_call: TRBV7-9; d_call: TRBD2; j_call: TRBJ2-1; clone_size: NA; cdr3_aa: CASRAPGLGPQGQFF; cdr3_nt: TGTGCCAGCAGAGCTCCGGGACTAGGGCCCCAAGGGCAGTTCTTC
v_call: TRBV7-6; d_call: NA; j_call: TRBJ1-5; clone_size: NA; cdr3_aa: CASSLSYPTAYSNQPQHF; cdr3_nt: TGTGCCAGCAGCTTATCTTACCCAACAGCGTATAGCAATCAGCCCCAGCATTTT
v_call: TRBV6-2/TRBV6-3; d_call: NA; j_call: TRBJ2-1; clone_size: NA; cdr3_aa: CASSYDRYEQFF; cdr3_nt: TGTGCCAGCAGTTACGATCGCTATGAGCAGTTCTTC
v_call: TRBV28; d_call: TRBD1; j_call: TRBJ1-4; clone_size: NA; cdr3_aa: CATTFSGGGNEKLFF; cdr3_nt: TGTGCCACCACCTTCTCAGGGGGCGGGAATGAAAAACTGTTTTTT
v_call: TRBV20-1; d_call: NA; j_call: TRBJ2-5; clone_size: once; cdr3_aa: CSLLRETQYF; cdr3_nt: TGCAGCCTCCTAAGGGAGACCCAGTACTTC
v_call: TRBV30; d_call: NA; j_call: TRBJ2-3; clone_size: NA; cdr3_aa: CAWSTGGTDTQYF; cdr3_nt: TGTGCCTGGAGTACGGGGGGCACAGATACGCAGTATTTT
v_call: TRBV20-1; d_call: NA; j_call: TRBJ2-3; clone_size: NA; cdr3_aa: CSASLARGTDTQYF; cdr3_nt: TGCAGTGCTAGTTTAGCGAGGGGCACAGATACGCAGTATTTT
v_call: TRBV6-2/TRBV6-3; d_call: NA; j_call: TRBJ2-7; clone_size: NA; cdr3_aa: CASSDRNQGYEQYF; cdr3_nt: TGTGCCAGCAGTGACAGGAACCAAGGTTACGAGCAGTACTTC
v_call: TRBV20-1; d_call: NA; j_call: TRBJ2-2; clone_size: once; cdr3_aa: CSARTVGHTGELFF; cdr3_nt: TGCAGTGCTCGGACAGTCGGCCACACCGGGGAGCTGTTTTTT
v_call: TRBV20-1; d_call: NA; j_call: TRBJ2-5; clone_size: few; cdr3_aa: CSAPMGGREETQYF; cdr3_nt: TGCAGTGCCCCAATGGGGGGCAGGGAAGAGACCCAGTACTTC
v_call: TRBV14; d_call: TRBD1; j_call: TRBJ1-6; clone_size: few; cdr3_aa: CASNQDLGQGNSPLHF; cdr3_nt: TGTGCCAGCAACCAAGATCTCGGACAGGGGAATTCACCCCTCCACTTT
v_call: TRBV5-1; d_call: NA; j_call: TRBJ1-2; clone_size: NA; cdr3_aa: CASSHGRNNYGYTF; cdr3_nt: TGCGCCAGCAGCCACGGACGGAATAACTATGGCTACACCTTC